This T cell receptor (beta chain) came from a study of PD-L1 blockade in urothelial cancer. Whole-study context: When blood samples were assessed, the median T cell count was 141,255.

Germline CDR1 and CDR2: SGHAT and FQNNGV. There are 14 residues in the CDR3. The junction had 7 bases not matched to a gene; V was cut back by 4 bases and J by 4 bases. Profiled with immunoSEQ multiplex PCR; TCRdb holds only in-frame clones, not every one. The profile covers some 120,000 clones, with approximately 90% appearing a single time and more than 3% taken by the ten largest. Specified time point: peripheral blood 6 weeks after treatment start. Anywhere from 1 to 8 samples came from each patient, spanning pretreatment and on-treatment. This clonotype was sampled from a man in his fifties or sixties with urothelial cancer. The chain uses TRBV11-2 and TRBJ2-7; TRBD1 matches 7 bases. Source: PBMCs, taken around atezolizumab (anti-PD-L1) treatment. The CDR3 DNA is TGTGCCAGCAGCTCCGGACAGGTCGGGTACGAGCAGTACTTC. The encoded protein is CASSSGQVGYEQYF. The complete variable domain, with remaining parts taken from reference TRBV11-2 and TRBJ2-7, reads EAGVAQSPRYKIIEKRQSVAFWCNPISGHATLYWYQQILGQGPKLLIQFQNNGVVDDSQLPKDRFSAERLKGVDSTLKIQPAKLEDSAVYLCASSSGQVGYEQYFGPGTRLTVT.